This passage covers 14 T cell receptor beta chains from one sample sequenced in a study of T cell repertoires in cytomegalovirus infection. A single record per CDR3 protein comes from TCRdb applying MiXCR to the reads. There are about 180,000 distinct CDR3 sequences in the sample; approximately 15% occur only once, and 25% to 30% lies in the top ten. Sequenced: PBMCs. All receptors derive from a human donor in good health (CMV status not recorded). Some clones in this sample may be carry-over from other donors' samples.

The rearrangement uses TRBV5-5 and TRBJ2-7, with TRBD2 as a possible D gene (5 bases). The CDR3 covers 15 residues. The germline V gene encodes CDR1 SGHKS and CDR2 YYEKEE (reference sequence). V was cut by 1 base and J by 2 bases, with 13 bases left in between. This CDR3 is CASSLNGESPYEQYF. Here the CDR3 DNA reads TGTGCCAGCAGCTTGAACGGGGAATCCCCCTACGAGCAGTACTTC.

This clonotype was found a few times. The chain couples TRBV19 to TRBJ1-3, with a possible D match to TRBD1 (5 bases). V lost 5 bases and J 0 bases, leaving 11 bases between the germline ends. CDR1 and CDR2 from the germline V gene are LNHDA and SQIVND (reference sequence). CDR3 size: 15 residues. CDR3 region: CASSARDGSGNTIYF. CDR3 sequence (DNA): TGTGCCAGTAGTGCCCGGGACGGCTCTGGAAACACCATATATTTT.

The V and J genes are TRBV19 and TRBJ1-5, with unresolved D. Between the trimmed V and J ends, which lost 5 bases and 4 bases, there was a span of 3 bases. The CDR3 covers 11 residues. CDR1 and CDR2 from the germline V gene are LNHDA and SQIVND (reference sequence). The CDR3 region is CASSANQPQHF. CDR3 coding DNA: TGTGCCAGTAGTGCTAATCAGCCCCAGCATTTT.

This clonotype was counted many times. For the CDR3, the DNA is TGTGCCAGCAGGACGGGGGGAACCTCAGAGACCCAGTACTTC. It codes for CASRTGGTSETQYF. The gene calls are TRBV7-2 and TRBJ2-5; the match to TRBD2 covers 7 bases. Germline values: CDR1 SGHTA, CDR2 FQGNSA. With V trimmed by 6 bases and J by 4 bases, 8 bases remained unmatched. This CDR3 spans 14 amino acids.

CDR3 sequence (DNA): TGTGCCAGTAGTCGGTTGTTACTCCGGGACAGATCGCACGAGCAGTACTTC. Amino acid sequence: CASSRLLLRDRSHEQYF. The rearrangement uses TRBV19 and TRBJ2-7; TRBD1 matches 7 bases. V was clipped by 5 bases and J by 5 bases; unmatched bases: 18. This CDR3 contains 17 residues. Germline lookup yields CDR1 LNHDA and CDR2 SQIVND (reference sequence).

Concerning this clonotype itself: Possible read error: a much larger clone is one base away. V gene TRBV6-6 combines with J gene TRBJ2-7, with TRBD2 as a possible D gene (5 bases). The CDR3 totals 12 residues. Looked up from germline, CDR1 is MNHNY and CDR2 is SVGAGI (reference sequence). Trimming left V 7 bases short and J 7 bases short, with 14 bases between. Here the CDR3 DNA reads TGTGCCAGCACCTTTTCCAGCGGAGAGCAGTACTTC. Translated, it gives CASTFSSGEQYF.

This clonotype was found many times. The chain has TRBV7-2 and TRBJ1-5; D might be TRBD1 (5 bases). The germline gives CDR1 SGHTA, CDR2 FQGNSA. V lost 4 bases to trimming and J lost 6 bases, with 16 bases between them. The CDR3 has 15 amino acids. As DNA, the CDR3 is TGTGCCAGCAGCTCCCTGGCCCCAGGGAGTCAGCCCCAGCATTTT. It is translated as CASSSLAPGSQPQHF. Full variable domain (missing parts from reference TRBV7-2 and TRBJ1-5): GAGVSQSPSNKVTEKGKDVELRCDPISGHTALYWYRQSLGQGLEFLIYFQGNSAPDKSGLPSDRFSAERTGGSVSTLTIQRTQQEDSAVYLCASSSLAPGSQPQHFGDGTRLSIL.

This clonotype was detected many times. The CDR3 sequence is CASSLAGQNIQYF. The CDR3 coding sequence is TGTGCCAGCAGCCTCGCAGGGCAAAACATTCAGTACTTC. This chain joins TRBV7-3 and TRBJ2-4; possibly TRBD1 for D (5 bases). Germline assignment: CDR1 SGHTA and CDR2 FQGTGA. V lost 5 bases to trimming and J lost 5 bases, with 10 bases between them. There are 13 residues in the CDR3. Together with reference TRBV7-3 and TRBJ2-4, the CDR3 gives the full variable domain: GAGVSQTPSNKVTEKGKYVELRCDPISGHTALYWYRQSLGQGPEFLIYFQGTGAADDSGLPNDRFFAVRPEGSVSTLKIQRTERGDSAVYLCASSLAGQNIQYFGAGTRLSVL.

This clonotype was observed a handful of times. The rearrangement uses TRBV7-9 and TRBJ2-7, with 7 bases lining up with TRBD1. Germline V gene sequence: CDR1 SEHNR, CDR2 FQNEAQ (reference sequence). Germline trimming cut 10 bases from V and 2 bases from J; bases unmatched to any gene: 8. This CDR3 region has 13 residues. CDR3 sequence: CATLGRGPYEQYF. The CDR3 DNA reads as TGTGCCACCCTAGGAAGGGGGCCCTACGAGCAGTACTTC.

In its sample, this clonotype was seen many times. V and J are TRBV29-1 and TRBJ2-3, with 8 bases matching TRBD2. The CDR3 runs to 15 residues. The trim removed 6 bases at V and 0 bases at J, leaving 8 bases unmatched. Germline V gene data show CDR1 as SQVTM and CDR2 as ANQGSEA. The CDR3 coding sequence is TGCAGCGTCGCCGTAGCGGGAACTAGCACAGATACGCAGTATTTT. Translation: CSVAVAGTSTDTQYF.

This clonotype has more than one count but fewer than ten. V and J are TRBV10-3 and TRBJ2-4; D tentatively reads TRBD1 or TRBD2 (5 bases each). The germline V gene has CDR1 ENHRY and CDR2 SYGVKD. This CDR3 comprises 13 residues. V lost 4 bases to trimming and J lost 8 bases, with 12 bases between them. In nucleotides, the CDR3 is TGTGCCATCAGTGGGGGGACCTCGGACATTCAGTACTTC. It encodes CAISGGTSDIQYF.

The chain links TRBV29-1 to TRBJ2-3; unclear D gene. The germline CDR1 and CDR2 sequences are SQVTM and ANQGSEA. The CDR3 extends over 13 amino acids. V lost 7 bases to trimming and J lost 2 bases, with 13 bases between them. CDR3 DNA: TGCAGCGGATCTCTGCAAAACACAGATACGCAGTATTTT. Its translation is CSGSLQNTDTQYF.

In its sample, this clonotype was seen many times. The genes are TRBV7-2 and TRBJ1-5, with unresolved D. Per the germline V gene, CDR1 is SGHTA and CDR2 is FQGNSA. V lost 2 bases to trimming and J lost 1 base, with 9 bases between them. The CDR3 consists of 15 residues. The CDR3 sequence: CASSLRGKSNQPQHF. In nucleotides, the CDR3 is TGTGCCAGCAGCTTAAGAGGGAAAAGCAATCAGCCCCAGCATTTT.

This clonotype was detected ten times or more. J is TRBJ2-1 and V is TRBV6-2 or TRBV6-3; no definite D call. This CDR3 comprises 13 residues. CDR1 and CDR2 (germline): MNHEY, SVGEGT. Trimming cost V 5 bases and J 4 bases, with 9 bases left between them. CDR3 amino acids: CASSRRIYNEQFF. Written as DNA, the CDR3 is TGTGCCAGCAGTAGACGCATTTACAATGAGCAGTTCTTC.